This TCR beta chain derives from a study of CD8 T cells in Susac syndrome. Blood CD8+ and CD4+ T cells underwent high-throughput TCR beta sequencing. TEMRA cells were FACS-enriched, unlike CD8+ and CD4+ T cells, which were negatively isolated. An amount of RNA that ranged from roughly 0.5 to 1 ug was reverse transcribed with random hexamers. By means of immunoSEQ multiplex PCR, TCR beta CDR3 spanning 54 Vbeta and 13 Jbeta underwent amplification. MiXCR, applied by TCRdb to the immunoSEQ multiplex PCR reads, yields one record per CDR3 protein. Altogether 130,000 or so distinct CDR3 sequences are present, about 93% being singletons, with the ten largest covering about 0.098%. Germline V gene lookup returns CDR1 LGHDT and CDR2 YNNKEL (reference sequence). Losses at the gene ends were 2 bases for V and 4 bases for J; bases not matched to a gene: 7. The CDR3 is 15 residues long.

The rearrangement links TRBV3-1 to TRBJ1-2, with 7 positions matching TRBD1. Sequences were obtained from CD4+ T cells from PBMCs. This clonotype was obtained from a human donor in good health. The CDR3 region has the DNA TGTGCCAGCAGCCAACACCCGACAGGGTTCTATGGCTACACCTTC. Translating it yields CASSQHPTGFYGYTF.